This T cell receptor beta chain was sequenced in a study of neurological immune-mediated disorders. Time point indicated: longitudinal time-point 1 (baseline). Preparation of the unsorted libraries drew on 2 million PBMCs stored at -80 C. General study results and limits: The most TCR clonal expansion was seen in HTLV-1-associated myelopathy, whereas the least was seen in multiple sclerosis, below the level in healthy controls.

This clonotype was counted at least ten times. The antigen is unknown. The cDNA was generated by 5'RACE with 10-nucleotide random UMIs. From 15-18 subjects, every sequencing run obtained over 180 million TCR-beta sequences. Using its own MiXCR run on the 5' RACE reads, TCRdb lists one record per CDR3 protein. The sample gives about 57,000 distinct CDR3 sequences, 9.5% to 12% of which show up once; about 6.6% is in the top ten. The receptor comes from a male donor with HTLV-1-associated myelopathy (HAM/TSP). Sequencing was performed on PBMCs.

The CDR3 coding sequence is TGCGCCAGCAGCCGAGCAACTAATGAAAAACTGTTTTTT. It is translated as CASSRATNEKLFF. This chain joins TRBV5-1 and TRBJ1-4, with D unclear. The V end lost 4 bases, the J end lost 0 bases, and 4 bases lay between the germline ends. Germline lookup yields CDR1 SGHRS and CDR2 YFSETQ. This CDR3 spans 13 amino acids.